This paragraph reports one T cell receptor beta chain. In the authors' workflow: Researchers report that nucleated cell counts were estimated from reference gene primer amplification. Method: immunoSEQ multiplex PCR; TCRdb's copy keeps in-frame clones and lacks some. The V and J calls and the clone size are those of that table, but D and trimming were determined from the DNA. The table has approximately 120,000 clones, roughly 76% seen once. These data come from a study of blood T cell repertoires in COVID-19. About the study: Material from acute and convalescent COVID-19 was sourced from the United States, Italy and Spain.

V shed 6 bases and J 1 base; nucleotides not matched to a gene: 6. This CDR3 has 15 amino acids. Germline CDR1 and CDR2: MDHEN and SYDVKM. The sequence was obtained from a human donor in a cohort sampled during active COVID-19. Sequencing used peripheral blood. The rearrangement links TRBV28 to TRBJ1-1; 9 bases are shared with TRBD1. The CDR3 region has the DNA TGTGCCAGCAGCCCCCTGGACAGGGGGAACACTGAAGCTTTCTTT. It yields the protein CASSPLDRGNTEAFF.